Detailed here is one TCR beta chain. Libraries were prepared by immunoSEQ multiplex PCR; TCRdb keeps only in-frame clonotypes and omits some of them. The sample includes about 320,000 clones, 85% of them seen just once. This CDR3 has 12 amino acids. The V gene lost 6 bases and the J gene lost 6 bases, with 9 bases spanning the gap. The source of the sample is a study of blood T cell repertoires in COVID-19. Sequenced: peripheral blood. The chain carries TRBV12-3 or TRBV12-4 and TRBJ2-4; tentatively, D is TRBD1 (5 bases). This clonotype was obtained from a human donor in a cohort sampled during active COVID-19. CDR3 amino acids: CASSPTVNIQYF. CDR3 nucleotide sequence: TGTGCCAGCAGCCCGACAGTAAACATTCAGTACTTC.